This note documents a single TCR beta chain sequence. Sequencing of TCR beta, carried out with a high-throughput approach, was applied to CD8+ and CD4+ T cells from the blood. Each Susac syndrome patient had definite or probable disease by recently defined criteria. This sample was included in a study of CD8 T cells in Susac syndrome. Overall study: At the time of blood draw, patients with Susac syndrome were therapy-naive, receiving corticosteroids, or receiving intravenous immunoglobulin alone.

The CDR3 has 17 amino acids. Germline CDR1 and CDR2: SGHTA and FQGTGA. Trimming took 3 bases from V and 1 from J, leaving 16 bases between them. RNA totalling roughly 0.5 to 1 ug underwent reverse transcription with random hexamers. immunoSEQ multiplex PCR amplified TCR beta CDR3 across 54 Vbeta, 13 Jbeta. TCRdb reprocessed the immunoSEQ multiplex PCR reads via MiXCR and lists one record per CDR3 protein. The data contain 110,000 to 150,000 distinct CDR3 sequences, 90% to 96% of them singletons. The V call is TRBV7-3, the J call TRBJ1-3; D is ambiguous. The sequenced material came from CD4+ T cells from PBMCs. This clonotype originated in a human donor with Susac syndrome. The CDR3 region has the DNA TGTGCCAGCAGCTTCTCCGGTAGTCGGCTTTCTGGAAACACCATATATTTT. Translated: CASSFSGSRLSGNTIYF.